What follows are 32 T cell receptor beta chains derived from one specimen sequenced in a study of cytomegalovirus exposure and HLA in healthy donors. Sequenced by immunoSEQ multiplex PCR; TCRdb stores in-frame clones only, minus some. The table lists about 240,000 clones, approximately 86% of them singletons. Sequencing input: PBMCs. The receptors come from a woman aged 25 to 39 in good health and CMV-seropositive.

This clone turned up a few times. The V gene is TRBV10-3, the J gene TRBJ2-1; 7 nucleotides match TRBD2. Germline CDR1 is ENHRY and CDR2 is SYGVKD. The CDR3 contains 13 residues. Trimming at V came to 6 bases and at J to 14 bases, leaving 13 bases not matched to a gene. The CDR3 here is CAISPRDYTGEFF. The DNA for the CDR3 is TGTGCCATCAGCCCAAGGGACTACACGGGGGAGTTCTTC.

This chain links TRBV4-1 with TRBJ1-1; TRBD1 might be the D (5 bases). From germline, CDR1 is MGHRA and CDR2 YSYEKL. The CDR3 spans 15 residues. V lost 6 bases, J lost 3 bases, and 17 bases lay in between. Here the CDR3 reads CASRVVQGTYTEAFF. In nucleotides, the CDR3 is TGCGCCAGCAGAGTCGTTCAGGGAACCTACACTGAAGCTTTCTTT.

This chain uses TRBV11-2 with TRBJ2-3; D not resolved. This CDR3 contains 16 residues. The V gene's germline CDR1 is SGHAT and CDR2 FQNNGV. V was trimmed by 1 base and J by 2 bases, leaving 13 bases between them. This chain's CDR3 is CASSLGAGRSTDTQYF. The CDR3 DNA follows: TGTGCCAGCAGCTTAGGGGCTGGCCGATCCACAGATACGCAGTATTTT.

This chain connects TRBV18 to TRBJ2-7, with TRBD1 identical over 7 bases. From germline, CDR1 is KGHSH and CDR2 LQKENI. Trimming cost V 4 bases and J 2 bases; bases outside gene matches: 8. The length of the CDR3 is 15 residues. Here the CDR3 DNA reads TGTGCCAGCTCACTCGCCGGGACAGACCCCTACGAGCAGTACTTC. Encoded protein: CASSLAGTDPYEQYF.

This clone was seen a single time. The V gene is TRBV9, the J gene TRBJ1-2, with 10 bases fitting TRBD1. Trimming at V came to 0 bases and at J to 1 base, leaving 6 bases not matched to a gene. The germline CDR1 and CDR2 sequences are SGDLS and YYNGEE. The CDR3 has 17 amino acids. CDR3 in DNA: TGTGCCAGCAGCGTAGGAGGACAGGGGGTTTTTAACTATGGCTACACCTTC. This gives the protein CASSVGGQGVFNYGYTF.

The DNA for the CDR3 is TGCGCCAGCAGCTTGAGTGGGACAGGGAACACTGAAGCTTTCTTT. Protein: CASSLSGTGNTEAFF. The chain combines TRBV5-1 with TRBJ1-1; 8 nucleotides match TRBD1. Looked up from germline, CDR1 is SGHRS and CDR2 is YFSETQ. CDR3 length: 15 residues. Losses at the gene ends were 1 base for V and 1 base for J; bases not matched to a gene: 3.

The CDR3 loop reads CASSDRGQPQHF. The CDR3 DNA reads TGTGCCAGCTCCGACAGGGGTCAGCCCCAGCATTTT. The chain has TRBV18 and TRBJ1-5; 8 positions match TRBD1. The CDR3 has 12 residues. Germline values: CDR1 KGHSH, CDR2 LQKENI. With V trimmed by 6 bases and J by 6 bases, 1 base remained unmatched. The whole variable domain, remainder taken from reference TRBV18 and TRBJ1-5, is NAGVMQNPRHLVRRRGQEARLRCSPMKGHSHVYWYRQLPEEGLKFMVYLQKENIIDESGMPKERFSAEFPKEGPSILRIQQVVRGDSAAYFCASSDRGQPQHFGDGTRLSIL.

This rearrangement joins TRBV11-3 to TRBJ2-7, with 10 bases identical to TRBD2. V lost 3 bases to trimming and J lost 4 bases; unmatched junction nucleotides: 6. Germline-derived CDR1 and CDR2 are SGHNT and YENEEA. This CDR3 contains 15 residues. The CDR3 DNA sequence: TGTGCCAGCAGCTTCTCTAGCGGGAGTGTGTACGAGCAGTACTTC. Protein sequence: CASSFSSGSVYEQYF.

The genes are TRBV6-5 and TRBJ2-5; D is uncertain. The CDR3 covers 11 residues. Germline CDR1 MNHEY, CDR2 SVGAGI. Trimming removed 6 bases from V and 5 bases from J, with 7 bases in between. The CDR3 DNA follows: TGTGCCAGCAGCCACGGGGAGACCCAGTACTTC. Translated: CASSHGETQYF.

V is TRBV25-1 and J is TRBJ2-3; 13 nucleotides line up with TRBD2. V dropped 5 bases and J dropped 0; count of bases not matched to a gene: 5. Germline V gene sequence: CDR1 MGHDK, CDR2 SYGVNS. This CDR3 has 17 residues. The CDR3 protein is CASSSGLAGPSTDTQYF. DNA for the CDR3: TGTGCCAGCAGTTCGGGACTAGCGGGGCCCAGCACAGATACGCAGTATTTT.

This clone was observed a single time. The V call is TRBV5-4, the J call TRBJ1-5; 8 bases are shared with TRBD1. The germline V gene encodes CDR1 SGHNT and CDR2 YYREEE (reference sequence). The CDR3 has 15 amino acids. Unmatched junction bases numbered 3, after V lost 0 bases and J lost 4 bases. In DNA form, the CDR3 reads TGTGCCAGCAGCTTGGATGGGACAGGTAATCAGCCCCAGCATTTT. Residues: CASSLDGTGNQPQHF.

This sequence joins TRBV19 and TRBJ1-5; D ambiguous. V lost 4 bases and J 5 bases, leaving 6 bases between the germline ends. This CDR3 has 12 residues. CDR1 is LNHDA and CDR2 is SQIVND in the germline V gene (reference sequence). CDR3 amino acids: CASSRSHQPQHF. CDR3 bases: TGTGCCAGTAGTAGAAGCCATCAGCCCCAGCATTTT.

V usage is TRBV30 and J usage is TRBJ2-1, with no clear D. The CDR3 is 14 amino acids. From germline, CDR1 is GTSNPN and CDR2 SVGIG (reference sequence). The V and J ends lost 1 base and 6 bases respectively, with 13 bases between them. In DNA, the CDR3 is TGTGCCTGGAGTGGATTAGCCGGATTCAATGAGCAGTTCTTC. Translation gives CAWSGLAGFNEQFF.

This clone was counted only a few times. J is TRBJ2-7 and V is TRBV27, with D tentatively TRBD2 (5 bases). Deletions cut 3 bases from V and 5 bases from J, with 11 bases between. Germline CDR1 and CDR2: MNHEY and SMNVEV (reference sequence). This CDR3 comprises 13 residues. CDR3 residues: CASSFVPGNEQYF. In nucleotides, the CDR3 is TGTGCCAGCAGTTTCGTTCCGGGAAACGAGCAGTACTTC.

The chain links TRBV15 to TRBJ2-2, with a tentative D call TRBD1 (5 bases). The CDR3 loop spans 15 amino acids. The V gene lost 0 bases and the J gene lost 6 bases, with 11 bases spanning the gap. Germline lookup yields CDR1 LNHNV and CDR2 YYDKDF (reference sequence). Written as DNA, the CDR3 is TGTGCCACCAGCAGAGAGGGCAGGGAAGCCGGGGAGCTGTTTTTT. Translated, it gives CATSREGREAGELFF.

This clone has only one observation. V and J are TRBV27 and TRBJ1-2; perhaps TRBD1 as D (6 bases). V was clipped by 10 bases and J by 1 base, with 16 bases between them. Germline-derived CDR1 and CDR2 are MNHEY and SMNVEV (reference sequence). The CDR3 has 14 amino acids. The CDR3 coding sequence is TGTGCCACCAAGGCCGACAGGATTAACTATGGCTACACCTTC. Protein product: CATKADRINYGYTF.

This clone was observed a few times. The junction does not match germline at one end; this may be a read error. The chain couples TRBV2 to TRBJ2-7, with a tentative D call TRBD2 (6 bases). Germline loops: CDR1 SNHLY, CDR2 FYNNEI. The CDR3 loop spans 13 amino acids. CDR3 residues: CASQRGGGDPLPF. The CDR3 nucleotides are TGTGCCAGCCAGAGGGGAGGAGGGGACCCGTTACCATTC. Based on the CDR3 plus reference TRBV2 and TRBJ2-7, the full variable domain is EPEVTQTPSHQVTQMGQEVILRCVPISNHLYFYWYRQILGQKVEFLVSFYNNEISEKSEIFDDQFSVERPDGSNFTLKIRSTKLEDSAMYFCASQRGGGDPLPFGPGTRLTVT.

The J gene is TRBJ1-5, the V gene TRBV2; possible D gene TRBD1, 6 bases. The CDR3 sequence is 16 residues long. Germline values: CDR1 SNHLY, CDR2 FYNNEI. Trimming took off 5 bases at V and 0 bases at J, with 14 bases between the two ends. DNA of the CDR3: TGTGCCAGCAGTAGAGGGGACACTTATAGCAATCAGCCCCAGCATTTT. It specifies CASSRGDTYSNQPQHF.

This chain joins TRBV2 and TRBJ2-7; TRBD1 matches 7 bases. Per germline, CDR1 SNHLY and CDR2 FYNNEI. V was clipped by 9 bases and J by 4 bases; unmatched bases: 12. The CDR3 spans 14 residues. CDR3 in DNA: TGTGCCAGAGGGGGTGACAGGGTGACTTACGAGCAGTACTTC. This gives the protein CARGGDRVTYEQYF.

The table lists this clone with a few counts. The CDR3 DNA follows: TGCGCCAGCAGTGACGTTAGCGGGAGCCGGAACGAGCAGTACTTC. Its translation is CASSDVSGSRNEQYF. The chain couples TRBV10-1 to TRBJ2-7; 9 nucleotides align to TRBD2. The CDR3 consists of 15 residues. Germline assignment: CDR1 WNHNN and CDR2 SYGVQD (reference sequence). Trimming took 3 bases from V and 5 from J; bases not matched to a gene: 8.

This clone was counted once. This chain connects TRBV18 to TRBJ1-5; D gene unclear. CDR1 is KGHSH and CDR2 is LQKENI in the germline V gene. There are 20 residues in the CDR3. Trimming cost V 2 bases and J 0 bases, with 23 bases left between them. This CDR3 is CASSPLPTTEAPYSNQPQHF. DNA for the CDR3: TGTGCCAGCTCACCATTGCCCACGACTGAAGCACCGTATAGCAATCAGCCCCAGCATTTT.

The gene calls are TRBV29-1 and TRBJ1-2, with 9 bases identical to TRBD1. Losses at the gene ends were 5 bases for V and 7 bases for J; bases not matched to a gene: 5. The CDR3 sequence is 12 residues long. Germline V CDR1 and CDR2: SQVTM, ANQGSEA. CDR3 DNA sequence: TGCAGCGTTACCGGGACAGGGCTTGGCTACACCTTC. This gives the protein CSVTGTGLGYTF. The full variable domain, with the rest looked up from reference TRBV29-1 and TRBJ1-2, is SAVISQKPSRDICQRGTSLTIQCQVDSQVTMMFWYRQQPGQSLTLIATANQGSEATYESGFVIDKFPISRPNLTFSTLTVSNMSPEDSSIYLCSVTGTGLGYTFGSGTRLTVV.

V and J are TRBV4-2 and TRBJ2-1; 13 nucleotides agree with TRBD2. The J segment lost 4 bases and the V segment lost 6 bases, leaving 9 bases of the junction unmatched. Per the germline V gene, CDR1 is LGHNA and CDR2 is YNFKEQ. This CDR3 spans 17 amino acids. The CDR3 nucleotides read TGTGCCAGCAGTCAAACCGGGACTAGCGGGACGTACAATGAGCAGTTCTTC. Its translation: CASSQTGTSGTYNEQFF.

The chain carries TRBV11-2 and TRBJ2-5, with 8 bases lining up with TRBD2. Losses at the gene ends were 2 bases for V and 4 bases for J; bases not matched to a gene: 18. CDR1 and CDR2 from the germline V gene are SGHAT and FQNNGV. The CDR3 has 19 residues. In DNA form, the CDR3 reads TGTGCCAGCAGCTTATTACCGGGACTAGTGGGAGGGTGGGGAGAGACCCAGTACTTC. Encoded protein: CASSLLPGLVGGWGETQYF.

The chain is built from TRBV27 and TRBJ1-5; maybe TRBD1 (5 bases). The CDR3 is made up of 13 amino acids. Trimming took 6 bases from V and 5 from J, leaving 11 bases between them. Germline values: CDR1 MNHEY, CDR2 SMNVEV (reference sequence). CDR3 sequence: CASRGGADQPQHF. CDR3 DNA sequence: TGTGCCAGCAGGGGAGGGGCCGATCAGCCCCAGCATTTT.

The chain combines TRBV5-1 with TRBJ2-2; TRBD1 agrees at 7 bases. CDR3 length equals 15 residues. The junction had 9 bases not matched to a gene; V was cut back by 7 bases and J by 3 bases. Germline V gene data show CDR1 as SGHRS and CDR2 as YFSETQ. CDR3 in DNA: TGCGCCAGCCGGGAAGGGGGCCGGGACACCGGGGAGCTGTTTTTT. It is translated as CASREGGRDTGELFF. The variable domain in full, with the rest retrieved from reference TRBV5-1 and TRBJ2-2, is KAGVTQTPRYLIKTRGQQVTLSCSPISGHRSVSWYQQTPGQGLQFLFEYFSETQRNKGNFPGRFSGRQFSNSRSEMNVSTLELGDSALYLCASREGGRDTGELFFGEGSRLTVL.

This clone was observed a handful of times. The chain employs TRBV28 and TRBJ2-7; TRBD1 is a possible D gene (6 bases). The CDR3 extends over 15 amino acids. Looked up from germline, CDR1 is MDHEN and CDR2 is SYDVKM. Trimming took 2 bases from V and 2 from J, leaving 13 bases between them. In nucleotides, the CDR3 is TGTGCCAGCAGTTTACCCAGGGGACAAACCTACGAGCAGTACTTC. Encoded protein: CASSLPRGQTYEQYF. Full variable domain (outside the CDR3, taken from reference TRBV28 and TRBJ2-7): DVKVTQSSRYLVKRTGEKVFLECVQDMDHENMFWYRQDPGLGLRLIYFSYDVKMKEKGDIPEGYSVSREKKERFSLILESASTNQTSMYLCASSLPRGQTYEQYFGPGTRLTVT.

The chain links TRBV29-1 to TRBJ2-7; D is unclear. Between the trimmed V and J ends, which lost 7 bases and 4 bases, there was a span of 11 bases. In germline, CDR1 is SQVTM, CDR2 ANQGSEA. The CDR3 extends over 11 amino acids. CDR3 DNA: TGCAGCGCCGGCGACTTTTACGAGCAGTACTTC. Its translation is CSAGDFYEQYF.

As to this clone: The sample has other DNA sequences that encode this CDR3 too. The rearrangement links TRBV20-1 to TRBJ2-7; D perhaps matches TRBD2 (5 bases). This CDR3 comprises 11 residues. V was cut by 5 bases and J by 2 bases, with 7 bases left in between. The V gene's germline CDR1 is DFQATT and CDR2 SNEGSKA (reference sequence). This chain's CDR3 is CSADGAYEQYF. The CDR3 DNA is TGCAGTGCTGACGGGGCCTACGAGCAGTACTTC.

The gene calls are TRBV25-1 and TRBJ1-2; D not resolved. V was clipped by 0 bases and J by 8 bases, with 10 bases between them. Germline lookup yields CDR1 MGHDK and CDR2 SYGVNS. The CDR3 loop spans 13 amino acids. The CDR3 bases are TGTGCCAGCAGTGAATATTTTCCGGGGGGCTACACCTTC. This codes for CASSEYFPGGYTF.

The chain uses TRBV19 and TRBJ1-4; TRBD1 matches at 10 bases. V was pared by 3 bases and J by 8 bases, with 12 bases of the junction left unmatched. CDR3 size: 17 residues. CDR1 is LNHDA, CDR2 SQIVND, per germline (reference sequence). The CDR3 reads CASSIRGTGVDKEKLFF. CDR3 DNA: TGTGCCAGTAGTATTCGGGGGACAGGGGTCGATAAGGAAAAACTGTTTTTT.

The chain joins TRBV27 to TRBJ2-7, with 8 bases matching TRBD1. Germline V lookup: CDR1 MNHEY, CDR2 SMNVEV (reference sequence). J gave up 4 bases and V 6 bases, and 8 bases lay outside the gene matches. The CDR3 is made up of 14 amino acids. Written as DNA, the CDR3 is TGTGCCAGCAGGAGGACAGGGACAGTTTACGAGCAGTACTTC. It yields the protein CASRRTGTVYEQYF.